The present TCR beta chain was sequenced within a study of blood T cell repertoires in COVID-19 (dated by TCRdb to about 2020). About the investigation overall: The collaborator samples originated in the United States, Italy and Spain and spanned the acute and convalescent phases of COVID-19. HLA class I and class II types, where available, came from metadata supplied by the sample provider rather than from assay-based typing. A freely available public database, intended as a resource for researchers studying the immune response to SARS-CoV-2, is where the repertoires were released. Deeply sampled blood TCRbeta repertoires from subjects exposed to, actively infected with, or recovered from COVID-19 were included in the dataset. Samples came from the ongoing ImmuneRACE study (first 160 participants) plus 1,254 subjects from 6 global collaborators. The sample metadata nearly always contained a de-identified subject ID, COVID-19 status, age in years and sex. The material from the prospective study consisted of cDNA or gDNA derived from T cells, B-cell-depleted T cells, or PBMCs.

Each collaborating institution followed its own protocols to collect whole blood in K2EDTA tubes. For TCRbeta analysis, collaborators shipped samples in one of three forms: frozen whole blood, isolated PBMCs, or DNA extracted from either of those sample types. The CDR3 numbers 15 residues from cysteine through phenylalanine. Kept here is only the CDR3 DNA, which spans 45 bases and is read in frame from base 1. From V the trimming removes 4 bases and from J it removes 6 bases, while the gene matches leave 6 bases of the junction unaccounted for. The CDR1 and CDR2 encoded by the germline V gene are KGHSH and LQKENI. Study-wide conclusions, independent of this receptor: Clinical and demographic metadata were provided uncurated, with the amount varying by source and participant.

TCRbeta CDR3 regions were amplified from genomic DNA by means of the immunoSEQ Assay, a bias-controlled multiplex PCR. The paper's processing steps were these. Within the assay, amplification of reference gene primers was used to estimate how many nucleated cells each sample contained. Sequence reads were collapsed and filtered to measure the absolute abundance of every unique TCRbeta CDR3 rearrangement. Productive Simpson clonality was computed per sample as the square root of Simpson's diversity index over productive rearrangements. The table comes from immuneACCESS by way of TCRdb, which keeps in-frame sequences with V and J called. Part of the clones is missing from these tables; in studies checked, under half for an unresolved V gene and the rest for unknown reasons. V and J calls and clone size are copied from that table; D and trimming were computed from the DNA. The sample includes 150,000 to 180,000 clones, with 78% observed a single time. The ten largest clonotypes hold under 2% of the sample.

Details on this clone: Its cognate antigen has yet to be identified. No base qualities exist here, and no much larger clone lies one base off it.

The origin of this receptor is a man at least 80 years old with acute or convalescent COVID-19. The source material was peripheral blood. Recombination joined TRBV18 with TRBJ1-6; TRBD1 aligns with 7 central bases. The DNA is as follows: TGTGCCAGCTCACTCCGGACAGGCGGTAATTCACCCCTCCACTTT. The resulting protein is CASSLRTGGNSPLHF.